This TCR beta chain appears in the sequencing data of a study of blood T cell repertoires in COVID-19. In germline, CDR1 is KGHSH, CDR2 LQKENI. The CDR3 sequence is 16 residues long. V lost 6 bases and J lost 2, with 17 bases in between. The repertoire was sequenced with immunoSEQ multiplex PCR; TCRdb's copy has only in-frame clones and lacks some. The sample contains around 93,000 clones, about 90% of which appear only once. Input material: peripheral blood. The receptor was derived from a man in his late teens or twenties with COVID-19, enrolled during active disease. The chain carries TRBV18 and TRBJ2-1, with a tentative D call TRBD1 (6 bases). CDR3 coding DNA: TGTGCCAGCTCGTCTACAGGGAGCTCAACCTACAATGAGCAGTTCTTC. Its translation: CASSSTGSSTYNEQFF.